Reported below is one TCR beta chain. These data are taken from a study of technical replicates of blood from a handful of donors. Produced via immunoSEQ multiplex PCR; TCRdb's table is partial and in-frame only. The table includes around 62,000 clones, 95% to 98% detected once. Sequences were obtained from T cells isolated from PBMCs. The TCR was taken from a human donor in good health.

The CDR3 protein is CASSLLSIWQGTNGYTF. The CDR3 DNA follows: TGTGCCAGCAGCTTACTTAGCATTTGGCAGGGAACTAACGGCTACACCTTC. The chain combines TRBV7-8 with TRBJ1-2, with D possibly matching TRBD1 (5 bases). Trimming took off 2 bases at V and 8 bases at J, with 24 bases between the two ends. The germline CDR1 and CDR2 sequences are SGHVS and FQNEAQ. This CDR3 contains 17 residues.